The present entry profiles one T cell receptor beta chain with its context. Clones were read by immunoSEQ multiplex PCR, and TCRdb kept only the in-frame ones, dropping some. This table has 250,000 to 300,000 clones, 85% to 90% appearing once. This record comes from a study of blood T cell repertoires in COVID-19. With 4 bases clipped from V and 5 bases from J, the junction kept 12 bases outside the gene matches. The germline CDR1 and CDR2 sequences are SGHRS and YFSETQ. There are 16 residues in the CDR3. Those who participated ranged in age from about 18 to 89 years and resided in about two dozen US areas.

Sequenced input: PBMCs or T cells enriched from blood (not recorded which). J is TRBJ2-3 and V is TRBV5-1; 8 bases are a match to TRBD2. The TCR originated in a woman in her sixties in a cohort exposed to, infected with or recovered from COVID-19 (not recorded which). This chain's CDR3 is CASSTSAGATEDTQYF. The CDR3 bases are TGCGCCAGCAGCACATCAGCGGGAGCCACGGAAGATACGCAGTATTTT. Drawing the rest from reference TRBV5-1 and TRBJ2-3, the complete variable domain is KAGVTQTPRYLIKTRGQQVTLSCSPISGHRSVSWYQQTPGQGLQFLFEYFSETQRNKGNFPGRFSGRQFSNSRSEMNVSTLELGDSALYLCASSTSAGATEDTQYFGPGTRLTVL.